The 24 T cell receptor beta chains below all came from one sample that was sequenced in a study of cytomegalovirus exposure and HLA in healthy donors. With 60 Vbeta and 13 Jbeta primers, the PCR was carried out. Here immunoSEQ multiplex PCR was the method, and the copy in TCRdb shows in-frame clones only, minus some. Of roughly 280,000 clones in the sample, about 75% were seen once. Material: PBMCs. The receptors stem from a female donor in good health and CMV-seronegative.

A note on this clone: An end of the junction does not agree with germline; a read error may underlie this. This rearrangement joins TRBV28 to TRBJ1-4; D remains unclear. The CDR3 extends over 12 amino acids. CDR1 is MDHEN and CDR2 is SYDVKM in the germline V gene. Here the CDR3 reads CATGPTYEKLFF. The DNA of the CDR3 is TGTGCCACTGGGCCAACTTATGAAAAACTGTTTTTT.

This clone has just one count. The CDR3 loop reads CASSQFRTGGKNEQFF. Here the CDR3 DNA reads TGTGCCAGTAGTCAGTTTCGGACAGGGGGCAAGAATGAGCAGTTCTTC. This chain uses TRBV19 with TRBJ2-1; TRBD1 agrees at 11 bases. Per the germline V gene, CDR1 is LNHDA and CDR2 is SQIVND (reference sequence). The CDR3 spans 16 residues. The V gene end was trimmed by 5 bases and the J gene end by 7 bases; junction bases not matched to a gene: 10.

This clone was recorded only once. The CDR3 region has the DNA TGTGCCAGCAGTGGGGGCCTCCTATTCTATGGCTACACCTTC. Translated: CASSGGLLFYGYTF. The J gene is TRBJ1-2, the V gene TRBV25-1; maybe TRBD1 (5 bases). V lost 4 bases and J 4 bases, leaving 13 bases between the germline ends. Germline loops: CDR1 MGHDK, CDR2 SYGVNS. This CDR3 region has 14 residues.

This sequence joins TRBV10-1 and TRBJ2-7; D unresolved. The length of the CDR3 is 11 residues. The germline V gene encodes CDR1 WNHNN and CDR2 SYGVQD (reference sequence). Trimming took 5 bases from V and 5 from J, leaving 7 bases between them. The CDR3 loop reads CASSLRDEQYF. CDR3 in DNA: TGCGCCAGCAGTTTACGGGACGAGCAGTACTTC.

CDR3 residues: CASSKFTGTTYEQYF. CDR3 nucleotides: TGTGCCAGCTCGAAGTTCACAGGTACTACCTACGAGCAGTACTTC. The chain couples TRBV7-2 to TRBJ2-7; weak D call: TRBD1 (5 bases). V was pared by 8 bases and J by 2 bases, with 19 bases between. This CDR3 has 15 amino acids. Germline CDR1 SGHTA, CDR2 FQGNSA.

This chain uses TRBV28 with TRBJ1-1; D perhaps matches TRBD1 (5 bases). This CDR3 region has 15 residues. Germline V lookup: CDR1 MDHEN, CDR2 SYDVKM. Trimming removed 6 bases at V and 5 bases at J, with 19 bases between. The CDR3 spells CASSLLLTVRTEAFF. The CDR3 nucleotides are TGTGCCAGCAGCCTCCTTTTGACAGTGAGGACTGAAGCTTTCTTT.

This clone was detected only a few times. The chain joins TRBV5-4 to TRBJ2-3, with a weak D call TRBD2 (6 bases). The germline V gene encodes CDR1 SGHNT and CDR2 YYREEE (reference sequence). The CDR3 loop spans 15 amino acids. V was shortened by 4 bases and J by 4 bases, with 16 bases between the two germline ends. The CDR3 region is CASSPGEVAADTQYF. The CDR3 DNA reads TGTGCCAGCAGCCCTGGAGAGGTAGCGGCAGATACGCAGTATTTT.

About this clone itself: The junction differs from germline at one of its ends, possibly a read error. This sequence joins TRBV7-9 and TRBJ2-1; tentatively, D is TRBD2 (6 bases). Germline V CDR1 and CDR2: SEHNR, FQNEAQ (reference sequence). This CDR3 is built from 17 residues. The CDR3 DNA reads TGTTCCAGCAGTCCCAACCCCCCGGCTAGCGTGCGTGGTGAGCAGTTCTTC. This sequence encodes CSSSPNPPASVRGEQFF.

In its sample, this clone was seen a few times. CDR3 loop: CSVRGFQETQYF. Written as DNA, the CDR3 is TGCAGCGTCAGGGGGTTCCAAGAGACCCAGTACTTC. V is TRBV29-1 and J is TRBJ2-5; 7 bases line up with TRBD1. Germline values: CDR1 SQVTM, CDR2 ANQGSEA. The CDR3 is 12 residues long. V was pared by 6 bases and J by 1 base, with 2 bases of the junction left unmatched.

The genes are TRBV6-5 and TRBJ2-1, with 13 bases matching TRBD2. CDR3 length equals 14 residues. Germline values: CDR1 MNHEY, CDR2 SVGAGI. Unmatched junction bases numbered 7, after V lost 6 bases and J lost 11 bases. The CDR3 DNA is TGTGCCAGCAGATCCGGGACTAGCGGGACTAAGCAGTTCTTC. Translation gives CASRSGTSGTKQFF.

Points on this clone: A read error may account for a junction end that differs from germline. The chain has TRBV27 and TRBJ2-7, with TRBD1 identical over 8 bases. Germline CDR1 reads MNHEY; CDR2 reads SMNVEV (reference sequence). The CDR3 runs 15 residues. The CDR3 loop reads CASSSMDRAPYVQYF. The CDR3 region has the DNA TGTGCCAGCAGTTCCATGGACAGGGCTCCCTACGTGCAGTACTTC.

The chain carries TRBV10-2 and TRBJ1-2; tentative D call: TRBD1 (6 bases). Germline V gene data show CDR1 as WSHSY and CDR2 as SAAADI. The CDR3 runs to 12 residues. Trimming cost V 7 bases and J 7 bases, with 13 bases left between them. The CDR3 region is CASTGTPAGYTF. CDR3 in DNA: TGCGCCAGCACTGGGACACCAGCTGGCTACACCTTC.

The chain links TRBV25-1 to TRBJ1-5, with 7 positions matching TRBD1. CDR3 size: 16 residues. The germline V gene encodes CDR1 MGHDK and CDR2 SYGVNS. V was clipped by 3 bases and J by 0 bases; unmatched bases: 5. CDR3 region: CASSDLTGYSNQPQHF. CDR3 nucleotides: TGTGCCAGCAGTGACCTGACAGGGTATAGCAATCAGCCCCAGCATTTT.

This clone has just a few counts. This chain joins TRBV4-1 and TRBJ1-1; D is ambiguous. The CDR3 extends over 15 amino acids. V dropped 1 base and J dropped 0 bases, with 9 bases sitting between them. Germline CDR1 and CDR2: MGHRA and YSYEKL. The CDR3 spells CASSQVWAVNTEAFF. The CDR3 nucleotides read TGCGCCAGCAGCCAAGTTTGGGCCGTGAACACTGAAGCTTTCTTT.

The chain carries TRBV11-2 and TRBJ1-5; the D gene is possibly TRBD1 (5 bases). Germline V CDR1 and CDR2: SGHAT, FQNNGV. V lost 1 base to trimming and J lost 7 bases, with 11 bases between them. The CDR3 has 14 amino acids. CDR3 DNA: TGTGCCAGCAGCTTAGCCCAGGGTGAGCAGCCCCAGCATTTT. Protein: CASSLAQGEQPQHF.

The chain has TRBV15 and TRBJ1-3; D unclear. V lost 5 bases and J 3 bases, leaving 11 bases between the germline ends. Germline V gene sequence: CDR1 LNHNV, CDR2 YYDKDF (reference sequence). The CDR3 totals 14 residues. The CDR3 protein is CATSPLRFGNTIYF. CDR3 DNA sequence: TGTGCCACCAGCCCCCTTCGTTTTGGAAACACCATATATTTT.

CDR3 in amino acids: CATLLGGEKLFF. The CDR3 DNA reads as TGTGCCACCTTATTAGGCGGGGAAAAACTGTTTTTT. The V and J genes are TRBV2 and TRBJ1-4; D is undetermined. The ends were cut back, 10 bases at V and 8 bases at J, with 14 bases in the middle. In germline, CDR1 is SNHLY, CDR2 FYNNEI. The CDR3 covers 12 residues.

The rearrangement uses TRBV28 and TRBJ1-2, with 9 bases fitting TRBD1. The CDR3 totals 14 residues. With 6 bases clipped from V and 7 bases from J, the junction kept 9 bases outside the gene matches. Germline CDR1 is MDHEN and CDR2 is SYDVKM. The CDR3 nucleotides read TGTGCCAGCAGACCAACACAGGGGGCCGGTGGCTACACCTTC. This sequence encodes CASRPTQGAGGYTF.

The V call is TRBV19, the J call TRBJ1-5; possibly TRBD1 for D (5 bases). CDR3 length equals 15 residues. In germline, CDR1 is LNHDA, CDR2 SQIVND (reference sequence). V was trimmed by 8 bases and J by 3 bases, leaving 17 bases between them. The DNA for the CDR3 is TGTGCCAGTTGTAAACAGGATCCTAACAATCAGCCCCAGCATTTT. Amino acid sequence: CASCKQDPNNQPQHF.

The count of this clone is one. This chain links TRBV6-1 with TRBJ1-1, with D possibly TRBD1 on 6 matching bases. CDR1 and CDR2 from the germline V gene are MNHNS and SASEGT. Deletions cut 7 bases from V and 5 bases from J, with 14 bases between. The CDR3 totals 13 residues. CDR3 protein: CASKARGLTEAFF. In DNA form, the CDR3 reads TGTGCCAGCAAGGCCAGGGGTCTGACTGAAGCTTTCTTT.

J is TRBJ1-5 and V is TRBV2, with unresolved D. The CDR3 has 16 amino acids. The germline V and J ends were trimmed by 7 bases and 0 bases, with 16 bases remaining between them. Germline assignment: CDR1 SNHLY and CDR2 FYNNEI. CDR3 sequence reads: CASTRGETHSNQPQHF. The CDR3 DNA follows: TGTGCCAGCACTCGAGGAGAAACGCATAGCAATCAGCCCCAGCATTTT.

The chain recombines TRBV5-1 with TRBJ1-1, with 8 bases matching TRBD1. CDR1 and CDR2 (germline): SGHRS, YFSETQ. With 3 bases clipped from V and 0 bases from J, the junction kept 4 bases outside the gene matches. This CDR3 has 15 residues. The CDR3 DNA reads as TGCGCCAGCAGCTGGGGGACAGGAGTGAACACTGAAGCTTTCTTT. It encodes CASSWGTGVNTEAFF.

CDR3: CASKVSSGRMGTDTQYF. In DNA, the CDR3 is TGTGCCAGCAAGGTCTCGAGCGGGCGCATGGGAACAGATACGCAGTATTTT. The rearrangement joins TRBV28 to TRBJ2-3, with a possible D match to TRBD2 (6 bases). Trimming took 7 bases from V and 3 from J, leaving 23 bases between them. There are 17 residues in the CDR3. The V gene's germline CDR1 is MDHEN and CDR2 SYDVKM.

To note about this clone: One end of the junction does not line up with germline, which may come from a read error. The rearrangement links TRBV7-9 to TRBJ2-1; a possible D gene is TRBD2 (5 bases). CDR3 length: 11 amino acids. Germline V gives CDR1 SEHNR, CDR2 FQNEAQ (reference sequence). The CDR3 nucleotides read TGTTCCAGCAGCGAGGGTACTGAGCAGTTCTTC. Translation: CSSSEGTEQFF.